This TCR beta chain is from a study of patients with pleural tuberculosis (dated 2014 in TCRdb). V is clipped by 4 bases and J by 11 bases, and the sequence between their germline boundaries is 14 bases long. From the cysteine through the phenylalanine, the CDR3 covers 12 amino acids. CDR3 DNA is the only sequence kept; it has 36 bases, read in frame from the first base. Note on this clonotype: The antigen it binds to is not known. A much larger clone is a single base away; this may be a read error.

Instrument used: Illumina Genome Analyzer IIx. TCRdb reprocessed the public reads (quality trimming at Q25 with fastp, clone calling with MiXCR) and kept in-frame beta chains. Each entry merges the rows of one CDR3 protein and shows their most common DNA and genes. The sample records around 50,000 distinct CDR3 sequences, less than 8% of which are singletons. About 17% of the sample is taken by the ten largest. The chain couples TRBV12-3 or TRBV12-4 to TRBJ1-1; TRBD1 is a possible D gene, resting on 5 matching bases. The clonotype originates from a human donor with pleural tuberculosis. The nucleotides read TGTGCCAGCAGTTACGTCCCAGGGAAGGCTTTCTTT. It translates as CASSYVPGKAFF.